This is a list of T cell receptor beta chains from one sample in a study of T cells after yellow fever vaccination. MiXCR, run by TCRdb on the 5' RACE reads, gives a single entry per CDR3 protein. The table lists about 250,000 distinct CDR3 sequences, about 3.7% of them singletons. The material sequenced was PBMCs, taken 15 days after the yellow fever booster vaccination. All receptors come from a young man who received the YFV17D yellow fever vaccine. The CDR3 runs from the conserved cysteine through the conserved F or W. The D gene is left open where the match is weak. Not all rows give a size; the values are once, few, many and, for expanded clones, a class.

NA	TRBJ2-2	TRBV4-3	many	CASGTPVGGGELFF	TGCGCCAGCGGAACCCCAGTCGGGGGCGGGGAGCTGTTTTTT
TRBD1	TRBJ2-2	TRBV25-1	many	CASAWGMGDRNTGELFF	TGTGCCAGCGCCTGGGGCATGGGGGACAGGAACACCGGGGAGCTGTTTTTT
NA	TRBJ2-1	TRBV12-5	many	CASGFVEYSYNEQFF	TGTGCTAGTGGTTTCGTTGAGTACTCCTACAATGAGCAGTTCTTC
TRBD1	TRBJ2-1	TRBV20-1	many	CSARKSRTGSVF	TGCAGTGCTAGAAAGTCTCGGACAGGGTCTGTCTTC
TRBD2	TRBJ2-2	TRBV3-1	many	CASSFGGADTGELFF	TGTGCCAGCAGCTTCGGGGGGGCTGACACCGGGGAGCTGTTTTTT
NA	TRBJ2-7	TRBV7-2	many	CASSLVPNYEQYF	TGTGCCAGCAGCTTAGTTCCAAACTACGAGCAGTACTTC
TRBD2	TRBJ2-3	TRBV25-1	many	CASSESPRGLAGGLTTDTQYF	TGTGCCAGCAGTGAATCCCCTCGGGGACTAGCGGGGGGCCTTACCACAGATACGCAGTATTTT
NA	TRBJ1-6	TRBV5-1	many	CASSLVSGDSPLHF	TGCGCCAGCAGCTTGGTTTCGGGAGATTCACCCCTCCACTTT
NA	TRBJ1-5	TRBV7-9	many	CASSLIVGAQHF	TGTGCCAGCAGCTTAATTGTAGGGGCCCAGCATTTT
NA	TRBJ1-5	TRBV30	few	CAWIPGISNQPQHF	TGTGCCTGGATCCCCGGGATTAGCAATCAGCCCCAGCATTTT
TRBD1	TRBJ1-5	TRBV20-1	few	CSAPQGAVLRQPQHF	TGCAGTGCCCCCCAGGGGGCAGTTTTACGTCAGCCCCAGCATTTT
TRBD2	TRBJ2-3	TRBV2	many	CASSDRLARLDTQYF	TGTGCCAGCAGTGACAGACTAGCACGTCTAGATACGCAGTATTTT
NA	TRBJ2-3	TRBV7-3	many	CASSLTAIGSLSTDTQYF	TGTGCCAGCAGCTTAACAGCTATCGGGTCGTTGAGCACAGATACGCAGTATTTT
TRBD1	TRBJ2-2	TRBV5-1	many	CASSTGQGASGELFF	TGCGCCAGCAGCACCGGACAGGGGGCGTCCGGGGAGCTGTTTTTT
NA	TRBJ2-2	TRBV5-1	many	CASGRTADTGELFF	TGCGCCAGCGGACGGACAGCCGACACCGGGGAGCTGTTTTTT
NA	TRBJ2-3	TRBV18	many	CASSPPVASGTDTQYF	TGTGCCAGCTCACCACCCGTGGCTAGCGGCACAGATACGCAGTATTTT
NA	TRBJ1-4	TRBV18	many	CASSPDIGEKLFF	TGTGCCAGCTCACCTGATATTGGGGAAAAACTGTTTTTT
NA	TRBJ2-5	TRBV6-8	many	CASSSRVETQYF	TGTGCCAGCAGTTCCCGGGTAGAGACCCAGTACTTC
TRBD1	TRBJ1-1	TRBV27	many	CASTLTGGNTEAFF	TGTGCCAGCACTCTGACAGGGGGAAACACTGAAGCTTTCTTT
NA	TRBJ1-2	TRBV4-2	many	CASSQGETGGYTF	TGTGCCAGCAGCCAAGGAGAGACGGGAGGCTACACCTTC
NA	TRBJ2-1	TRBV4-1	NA	CASSQDERAAMEQFF	TGCGCCAGCAGCCAAGACGAAAGGGCCGCTATGGAGCAGTTCTTC
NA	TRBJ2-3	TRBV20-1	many	CSARDRQYTDTQYF	TGCAGTGCTAGAGATAGACAGTACACAGATACGCAGTATTTT
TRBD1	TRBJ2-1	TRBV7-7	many	CASSSWGTGGDEQFF	TGTGCTAGCAGCTCTTGGGGGACAGGGGGCGATGAGCAGTTCTTC
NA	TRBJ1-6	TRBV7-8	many	CASSLAGGTGNSPLHF	TGTGCCAGCAGCTTAGCGGGGGGTACGGGTAATTCACCCCTCCACTTT
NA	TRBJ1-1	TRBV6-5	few	CASSYSVGGPNTEAFF	TGTGCCAGCAGTTACTCGGTCGGGGGGCCAAACACTGAAGCTTTCTTT
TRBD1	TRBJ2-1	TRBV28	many	CASSLGQGFNEQFF	TGTGCCAGCAGTCTAGGACAGGGTTTTAATGAGCAGTTCTTC
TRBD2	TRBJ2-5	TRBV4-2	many	CASSQDIRAGGQETQYF	TGTGCCAGCAGCCAAGATATAAGAGCGGGGGGCCAAGAGACCCAGTACTTC
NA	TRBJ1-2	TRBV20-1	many	CSARLGGSGRGYTF	TGCAGTGCGCGGCTTGGGGGGAGCGGTCGTGGCTACACCTTC
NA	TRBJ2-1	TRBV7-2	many	CASSVQGREQFF	TGTGCCAGCAGCGTTCAGGGTCGTGAGCAGTTCTTC
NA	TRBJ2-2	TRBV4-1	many	CASSARGQPTNTGELFF	TGCGCCAGCAGCGCCCGGGGGCAGCCAACGAACACCGGGGAGCTGTTTTTT
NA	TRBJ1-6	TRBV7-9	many	CASSLELRESPLHF	TGTGCCAGCAGCTTAGAATTGAGGGAATCACCCCTCCACTTT
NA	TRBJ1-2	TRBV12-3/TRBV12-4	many	CASSLGQIYGYTF	TGTGCCAGCAGTTTAGGGCAGATCTATGGCTACACCTTC
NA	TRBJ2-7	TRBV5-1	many	CASSQGRSSYEQYF	TGCGCCAGCTCCCAGGGGCGTAGCTCCTACGAGCAGTACTTC
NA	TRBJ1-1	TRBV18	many	CASSPPFGDSSNTEAFF	TGTGCCAGCTCACCCCCCTTTGGGGACTCAAGTAACACTGAAGCTTTCTTT
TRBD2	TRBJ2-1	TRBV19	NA	CAIGTSGDNEQFF	TGTGCCATCGGGACTAGCGGCGACAATGAGCAGTTCTTC
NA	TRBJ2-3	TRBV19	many	CASSRMGDTQYF	TGTGCCAGTAGCCGGATGGGGGATACGCAGTATTTT
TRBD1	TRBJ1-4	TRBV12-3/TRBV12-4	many	CASSLSGTGGEKLFF	TGTGCCAGCAGCCTATCCGGGACAGGGGGTGAAAAACTGTTTTTT
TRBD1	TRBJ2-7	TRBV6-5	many	CASSYRGPYEQYF	TGTGCCAGCAGTTACAGGGGGCCGTACGAGCAGTACTTC
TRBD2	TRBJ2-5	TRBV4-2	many	CASSQDGTSGVRGTQYF	TGTGCCAGCAGCCAAGATGGGACTAGCGGGGTCCGGGGGACCCAGTACTTC
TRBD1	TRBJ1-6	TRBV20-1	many	CSASRQGDSPLHF	TGCAGTGCTTCGAGACAGGGCGATTCACCCCTCCACTTT
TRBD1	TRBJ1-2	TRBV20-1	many	CVQGGWEGYTF	TGCGTTCAAGGGGGCTGGGAAGGCTACACCTTC
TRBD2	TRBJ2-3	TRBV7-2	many	CASNSGGPRDTQYF	TGTGCCAGCAACTCGGGGGGGCCTAGAGATACGCAGTATTTT
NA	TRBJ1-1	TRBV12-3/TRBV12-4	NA	CASSFWGANTEAFF	TGTGCCAGCAGTTTTTGGGGCGCAAACACTGAAGCTTTCTTT